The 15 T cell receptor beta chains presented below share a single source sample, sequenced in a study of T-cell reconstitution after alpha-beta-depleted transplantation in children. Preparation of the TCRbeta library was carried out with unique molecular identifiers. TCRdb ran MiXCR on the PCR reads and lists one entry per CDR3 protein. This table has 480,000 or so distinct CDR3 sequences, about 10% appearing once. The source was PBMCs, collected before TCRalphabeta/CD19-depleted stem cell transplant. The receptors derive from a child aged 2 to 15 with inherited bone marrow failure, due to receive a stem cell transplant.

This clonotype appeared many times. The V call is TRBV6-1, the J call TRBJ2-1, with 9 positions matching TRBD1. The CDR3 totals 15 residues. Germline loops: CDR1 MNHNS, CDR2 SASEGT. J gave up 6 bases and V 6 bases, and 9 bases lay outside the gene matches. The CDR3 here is CASSPTGGRRNEQFF. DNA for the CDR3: TGTGCCAGCAGCCCAACAGGGGGCAGGCGCAATGAGCAGTTCTTC.

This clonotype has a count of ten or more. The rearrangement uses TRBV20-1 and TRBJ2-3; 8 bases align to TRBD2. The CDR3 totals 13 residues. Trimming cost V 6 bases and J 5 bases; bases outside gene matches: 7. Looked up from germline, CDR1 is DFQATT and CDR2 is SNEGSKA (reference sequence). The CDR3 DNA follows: TGCAGTGCCTTAGCGGGAAGGATAGATACGCAGTATTTT. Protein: CSALAGRIDTQYF.

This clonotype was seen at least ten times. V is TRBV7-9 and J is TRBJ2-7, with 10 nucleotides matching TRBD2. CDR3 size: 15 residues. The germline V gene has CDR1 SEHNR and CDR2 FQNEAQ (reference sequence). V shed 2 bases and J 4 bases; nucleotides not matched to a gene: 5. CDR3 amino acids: CASSLITSGKYEQYF. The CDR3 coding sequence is TGTGCCAGCAGCTTAATCACTAGCGGGAAATACGAGCAGTACTTC.

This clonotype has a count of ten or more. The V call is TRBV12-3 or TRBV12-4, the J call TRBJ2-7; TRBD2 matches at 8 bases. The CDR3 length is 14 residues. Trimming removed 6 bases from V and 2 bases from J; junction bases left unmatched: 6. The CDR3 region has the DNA TGTGCCAGCAGCCAGCGGGGGCTAACCTACGAGCAGTACTTC. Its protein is CASSQRGLTYEQYF.

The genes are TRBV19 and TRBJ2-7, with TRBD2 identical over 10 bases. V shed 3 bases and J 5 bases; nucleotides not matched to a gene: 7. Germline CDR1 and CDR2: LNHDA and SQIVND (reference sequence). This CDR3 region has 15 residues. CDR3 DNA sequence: TGTGCCAGTAGTATCCAAGCGGGAGGGCCCGACGAGCAGTACTTC. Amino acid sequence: CASSIQAGGPDEQYF. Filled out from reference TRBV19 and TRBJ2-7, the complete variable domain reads DGGITQSPKYLFRKEGQNVTLSCEQNLNHDAMYWYRQDPGQGLRLIYYSQIVNDFQKGDIAEGYSVSREKKESFPLTVTSAQKNPTAFYLCASSIQAGGPDEQYFGPGTRLTVT.

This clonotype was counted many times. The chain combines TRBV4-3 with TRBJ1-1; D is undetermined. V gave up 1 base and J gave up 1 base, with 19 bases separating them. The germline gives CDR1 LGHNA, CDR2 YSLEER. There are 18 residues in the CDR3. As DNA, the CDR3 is TGCGCCAGCAGCCAAGGACCAACGGGAGAGCCAAAGAACACTGAAGCTTTCTTT. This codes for CASSQGPTGEPKNTEAFF.

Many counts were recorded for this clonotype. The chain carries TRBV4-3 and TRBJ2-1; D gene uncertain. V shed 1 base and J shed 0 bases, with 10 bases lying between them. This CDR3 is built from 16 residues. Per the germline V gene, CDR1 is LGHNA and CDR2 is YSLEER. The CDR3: CASSQVWESSYNEQFF. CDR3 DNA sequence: TGCGCCAGCAGCCAAGTGTGGGAAAGCTCCTACAATGAGCAGTTCTTC.

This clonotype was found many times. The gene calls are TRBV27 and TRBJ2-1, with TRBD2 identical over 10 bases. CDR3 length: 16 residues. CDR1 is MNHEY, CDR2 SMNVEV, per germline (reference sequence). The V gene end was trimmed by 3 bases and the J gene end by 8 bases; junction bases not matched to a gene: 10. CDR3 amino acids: CASSFLGTSVLDEQFF. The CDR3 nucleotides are TGTGCCAGCAGTTTCTTAGGGACTAGCGTTCTCGATGAGCAGTTCTTC.

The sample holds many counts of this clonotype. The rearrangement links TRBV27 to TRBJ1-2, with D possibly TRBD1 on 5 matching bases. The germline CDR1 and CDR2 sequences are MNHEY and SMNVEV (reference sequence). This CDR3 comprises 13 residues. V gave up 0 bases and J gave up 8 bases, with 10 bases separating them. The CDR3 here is CASSLSRGFGYTF. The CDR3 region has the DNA TGTGCCAGCAGTTTATCGAGGGGTTTCGGCTACACCTTC.

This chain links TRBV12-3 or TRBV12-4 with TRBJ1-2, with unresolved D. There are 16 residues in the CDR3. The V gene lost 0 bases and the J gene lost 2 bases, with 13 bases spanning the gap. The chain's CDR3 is CASSLAVSQPNYGYTF. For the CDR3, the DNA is TGTGCCAGCAGTTTAGCTGTATCCCAGCCAAACTATGGCTACACCTTC.

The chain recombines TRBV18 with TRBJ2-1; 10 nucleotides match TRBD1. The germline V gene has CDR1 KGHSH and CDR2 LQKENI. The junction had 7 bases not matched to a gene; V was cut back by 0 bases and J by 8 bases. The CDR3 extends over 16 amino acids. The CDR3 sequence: CASSPPWTGGIDEQFF. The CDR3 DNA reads TGTGCCAGCTCACCACCCTGGACAGGGGGTATCGATGAGCAGTTCTTC.

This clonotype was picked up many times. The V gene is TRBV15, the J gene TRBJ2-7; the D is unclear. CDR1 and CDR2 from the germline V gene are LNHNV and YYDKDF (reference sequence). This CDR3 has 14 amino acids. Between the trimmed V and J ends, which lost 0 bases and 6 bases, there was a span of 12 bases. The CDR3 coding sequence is TGTGCCACCAGCAGAGATCTGGGCCACCTCGAGCAGTACTTC. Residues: CATSRDLGHLEQYF.

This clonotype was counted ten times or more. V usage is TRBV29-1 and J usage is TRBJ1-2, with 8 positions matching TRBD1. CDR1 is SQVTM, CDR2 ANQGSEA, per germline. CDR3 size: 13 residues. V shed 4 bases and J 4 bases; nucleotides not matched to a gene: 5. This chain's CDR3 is CSVGSDRAYGYTF. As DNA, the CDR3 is TGCAGCGTTGGGTCGGACAGGGCCTATGGCTACACCTTC.

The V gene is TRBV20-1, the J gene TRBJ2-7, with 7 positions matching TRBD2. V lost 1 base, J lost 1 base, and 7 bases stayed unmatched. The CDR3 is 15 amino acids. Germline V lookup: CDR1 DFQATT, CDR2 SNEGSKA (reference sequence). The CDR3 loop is CSARALLAVSYEQYF. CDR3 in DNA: TGCAGTGCTAGAGCACTTCTAGCGGTGTCCTACGAGCAGTACTTC.

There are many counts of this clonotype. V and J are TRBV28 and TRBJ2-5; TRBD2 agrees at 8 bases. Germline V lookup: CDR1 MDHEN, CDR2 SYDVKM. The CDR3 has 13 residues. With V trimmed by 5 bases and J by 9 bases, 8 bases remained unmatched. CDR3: CASSPPGREAQYF. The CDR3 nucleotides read TGTGCCAGCAGTCCCCCCGGGCGGGAGGCCCAGTACTTC.